The next 5 T cell receptor beta chains were all read from a single sample in a study of T cell responses to AZD1222 COVID-19 vaccine. Assay used: immunoSEQ multiplex PCR; TCRdb lists only in-frame clones, some missing. The sample includes 200,000 or so clones, roughly 92% seen only once; the top ten take 0.9% to 1.1%. Sequencing was performed on peripheral blood, taken 28 days after the second AZD1222 dose. These receptors all come from an adult who received the AZD1222 COVID-19 vaccine.

The V call is TRBV25-1, the J call TRBJ2-2; 8 bases match TRBD1. This CDR3 region has 15 residues. Germline CDR1 reads MGHDK; CDR2 reads SYGVNS. V shed 5 bases, J shed 4 bases, and the junction held 6 bases outside the gene matches. The CDR3 protein is CASSFGQGSTGELFF. The CDR3 coding sequence is TGTGCCAGCAGTTTTGGACAGGGAAGCACCGGGGAGCTGTTTTTT.

This clone appeared once. The chain has TRBV13 and TRBJ1-1; D might be TRBD1 (5 bases). Per germline, CDR1 PRHDT and CDR2 FYEKMQ (reference sequence). CDR3 size: 13 residues. V lost 5 bases, J lost 6 bases, and 13 bases lay in between. CDR3 protein: CASSLGRDSEAFF. CDR3 bases: TGTGCCAGCAGCCTCGGGAGGGACTCTGAAGCTTTCTTT.

This rearrangement joins TRBV7-2 to TRBJ1-2; unclear D gene. The germline CDR1 and CDR2 sequences are SGHTA and FQGNSA. Trimming took 4 bases from V and 4 from J, leaving 10 bases between them. The CDR3 sequence is 13 residues long. CDR3: CASSSLGIYGYTF. In DNA, the CDR3 is TGTGCCAGCAGCTCACTAGGAATCTATGGCTACACCTTC.

V gene TRBV4-3 combines with J gene TRBJ1-6, with 9 nucleotides matching TRBD1. The germline CDR1 and CDR2 sequences are LGHNA and YSLEER. This CDR3 region has 16 residues. J lost 9 bases, V lost 1 base, and 7 bases had no gene match. CDR3 nucleotides: TGCGCCAGCAGCCAAGGGTCGGGACAGGGAAGTTCACCCCTCCACTTT. Amino acids: CASSQGSGQGSSPLHF.

The chain joins TRBV7-7 to TRBJ2-3; no reliable D call. Trimming removed 7 bases at V and 1 base at J, with 12 bases between. The germline CDR1 and CDR2 sequences are SSHAT and FNYEAQ (reference sequence). This CDR3 has 14 residues. The CDR3 reads CASTPADRTDTQYF. CDR3 DNA sequence: TGTGCCAGCACCCCTGCAGACCGCACAGATACGCAGTATTTT.